This T cell receptor beta chain was found in a study of OX40 agonist ivuxolimab in advanced cancers. Findings and caveats of the study: The authors did not determine the antigen specificity of the expanded peripheral T cells.

With 8 bases clipped from V and 7 bases from J, the junction kept 7 bases outside the gene matches. This CDR3 region has 14 residues. Germline CDR1 and CDR2: SEHNR and FQNEAQ (reference sequence). Notes on this clone: Its target is unknown.

Sequencing was performed with immunoSEQ multiplex PCR; in TCRdb, only in-frame clones are kept and a portion is missing. The sample includes around 34,000 clones, roughly nine tenths of them seen just once. The source material was CD4+ or CD8+ T cells sorted from blood, sampled in a trial of the OX40 agonist ivuxolimab. V is TRBV7-9 and J is TRBJ1-6; 8 bases fit TRBD1. This clonotype originated in an adult with an advanced solid tumor such as melanoma, head and neck, liver or kidney cancer. The CDR3 reads CASGPQGGNSPLHF. The CDR3 nucleotides read TGTGCCAGCGGACCACAGGGGGGGAATTCACCCCTCCACTTT. Supplemented by reference TRBV7-9 and TRBJ1-6, the full variable domain reads DTGVSQNPRHKITKRGQNVTFRCDPISEHNRLYWYRQTLGQGPEFLTYFQNEAQLEKSRLLSDRFSAERPKGSFSTLEIQRTEQGDSAMYLCASGPQGGNSPLHFGNGTRLTVT.